One and the same sample provided the 23 T cell receptor beta chains below, sequenced in a study of T cells in Graves' hyperthyroidism and ophthalmopathy. From RNA transcripts, TCR beta CDR3 regions were amplified. The primer set for the first-round RT-PCR of the TCR CDR3 was HTBI. TCRdb ran MiXCR on the multiplex PCR reads and lists one entry per CDR3 protein. The table includes about 640,000 distinct CDR3 sequences, around 13% detected once. The sample consisted of blood. The origin of the receptors is a woman between 45 and 60 years old with Graves' ophthalmopathy.

This clonotype was counted only a few times. This chain uses TRBV11-3 with TRBJ2-1, with D unclear. The CDR3 length is 14 residues. The germline V and J ends were trimmed by 1 base and 10 bases, with 14 bases remaining between them. Germline values: CDR1 SGHNT, CDR2 YENEEA. The CDR3 loop is CASSLVATGREQFF. The DNA for the CDR3 is TGTGCCAGCAGCTTAGTGGCTACCGGACGGGAGCAGTTCTTC.

This clonotype was counted only a few times. One junction end disagrees with the germline gene, perhaps due to a read error. J is TRBJ2-2 and V is TRBV7-2, with D perhaps given as TRBD1 or TRBD2 (5 bases each). This CDR3 is built from 18 residues. Germline loops: CDR1 SGHTA, CDR2 FQGNSA. This chain's CDR3 is CASRPTAGGVANTEELFF. CDR3 nucleotide sequence: TGTGCCAGCAGACCCACTGCTGGGGGAGTTGCGAACACCGAGGAGCTGTTTTTT.

Ten or more counts support this clonotype. The chain uses TRBV7-2 and TRBJ2-5; D is unresolved. Germline CDR1 reads SGHTA; CDR2 reads FQGNSA. The CDR3 has 14 residues. The germline V and J ends were trimmed by 2 bases and 3 bases, with 10 bases remaining between them. CDR3 sequence (DNA): TGTGCCAGCAGCTTATACCAAGGTGAAGAGACCCAGTACTTC. This codes for CASSLYQGEETQYF.

This clonotype was found many times. This chain connects TRBV5-4 to TRBJ2-1; D is unresolved. The CDR3 sequence is 15 residues long. CDR1 is SGHNT, CDR2 YYREEE, per germline (reference sequence). Trimming shortened V by 0 bases and J by 5 bases, and 12 bases separated the two germline ends. The DNA for the CDR3 is TGTGCCAGCAGCTTGGGACCACCTGTGGACAATGAGCAGTTCTTC. Translating it yields CASSLGPPVDNEQFF. The full variable domain, its missing parts supplied by reference TRBV5-4 and TRBJ2-1, is ETGVTQSPTHLIKTRGQQVTLRCSSQSGHNTVSWYQQALGQGPQFIFQYYREEENGRGNFPPRFSGLQFPNYSSELNVNALELDDSALYLCASSLGPPVDNEQFFGPGTRLTVL.

This clonotype came up a few times. The chain carries TRBV20-1 and TRBJ1-2; D possibly corresponds to TRBD1 (6 bases). The CDR3 spans 12 residues. The V end lost 2 bases, the J end lost 4 bases, and 8 bases lay between the germline ends. Looked up from germline, CDR1 is DFQATT and CDR2 is SNEGSKA (reference sequence). The chain's CDR3 is CSARKTGYGYTF. In DNA form, the CDR3 reads TGCAGTGCTAGAAAGACAGGCTATGGCTACACCTTC.

This clonotype occurred a few times. This chain joins TRBV20-1 and TRBJ2-1; TRBD2 matches 12 bases. CDR1 DFQATT and CDR2 SNEGSKA come from the germline V gene (reference sequence). The junction had 5 bases not matched to a gene; V was cut back by 2 bases and J by 3 bases. The CDR3 is made up of 16 amino acids. The CDR3 coding sequence is TGCAGTGCTAGATCGGGACTAGCGGGCTTCTACAATGAGCAGTTCTTC. Protein product: CSARSGLAGFYNEQFF.

The chain employs TRBV5-1 and TRBJ1-6; D is unclear. Germline CDR1 reads SGHRS; CDR2 reads YFSETQ. Deletions cut 4 bases from V and 8 bases from J, with 10 bases between. The CDR3 extends over 13 amino acids. CDR3 bases: TGCGCCAGCAGCCCCCTCCGGGATTCACCCCTCCACTTT. Translation: CASSPLRDSPLHF.

This clonotype has ten or more counts. V gene TRBV2 combines with J gene TRBJ1-1; 7 nucleotides line up with TRBD1. The CDR3 loop spans 14 amino acids. The ends lost 6 bases at V and 5 bases at J; junction bases unmatched: 9. Germline CDR1 reads SNHLY; CDR2 reads FYNNEI. This CDR3 is CASRSLQGWTEAFF. The DNA for the CDR3 is TGTGCCAGCAGAAGTTTACAGGGGTGGACTGAAGCTTTCTTT.

This clonotype appeared many times. The rearrangement joins TRBV18 to TRBJ2-3, with 15 bases matching TRBD2. The CDR3 length is 19 residues. The J segment lost 1 base and the V segment lost 1 base, leaving 6 bases of the junction unmatched. Germline V gene data show CDR1 as KGHSH and CDR2 as LQKENI. As DNA, the CDR3 is TGTGCCAGCTCACCACGGACTAGCGGGAGGGCCCTGGGCACAGATACGCAGTATTTT. Amino acids: CASSPRTSGRALGTDTQYF.

There are a few counts of this clonotype. The rearrangement links TRBV19 to TRBJ2-7; 8 bases are shared with TRBD2. Trimming took 9 bases from V and 3 from J; bases not matched to a gene: 7. Germline V gives CDR1 LNHDA, CDR2 SQIVND (reference sequence). This CDR3 is 13 amino acids long. The chain's CDR3 is CASQSGTSYEQYF. CDR3 in DNA: TGTGCCAGCCAATCCGGGACTAGCTACGAGCAGTACTTC.

The rearrangement joins TRBV4-3 to TRBJ2-2; 7 bases agree with TRBD2. Looked up from germline, CDR1 is LGHNA and CDR2 is YSLEER. Losses at the gene ends were 4 bases for V and 5 bases for J; bases not matched to a gene: 13. The length of the CDR3 is 17 residues. For the CDR3, the DNA is TGCGCCAGCAGCCTTCAAAGCGGGACCGCGGATACCGGGGAGCTGTTTTTT. Its protein is CASSLQSGTADTGELFF.

This clonotype was seen a handful of times. The rearrangement joins TRBV5-1 to TRBJ2-5; no clear D gene. V was clipped by 0 bases and J by 1 base, with 10 bases between them. Germline V CDR1 and CDR2: SGHRS, YFSETQ. The CDR3 runs to 15 residues. The CDR3 nucleotides read TGCGCCAGCAGCTTGGACGGGCTCAGCCAAGAGACCCAGTACTTC. Residues: CASSLDGLSQETQYF.

This clonotype was seen ten or more times. The chain couples TRBV12-3 or TRBV12-4 to TRBJ1-2; a weak D match, TRBD1 (5 bases). The CDR3 is made up of 13 amino acids. V was clipped by 1 base and J by 6 bases, with 9 bases between them. The CDR3 spells CASSLVAGNGYTF. CDR3 sequence (DNA): TGTGCCAGCAGTTTAGTCGCAGGGAATGGCTACACCTTC.

This clonotype was recorded at least ten times. The chain links TRBV3-1 to TRBJ2-7, with no clear D. Trimming stripped 0 bases from V and 1 base from J, with 7 bases between. CDR3 length: 14 amino acids. CDR1 LGHDT and CDR2 YNNKEL come from the germline V gene (reference sequence). Written as DNA, the CDR3 is TGTGCCAGCAGCCAAGATTTCAAATCCTACGAGCAGTACTTC. It specifies CASSQDFKSYEQYF.

This sequence joins TRBV11-2 and TRBJ2-1; 13 bases are shared with TRBD2. Germline V gives CDR1 SGHAT, CDR2 FQNNGV. The length of the CDR3 is 14 residues. J gave up 9 bases and V 5 bases, and 4 bases lay outside the gene matches. For the CDR3, the DNA is TGTGCCAGCAGCACTAGCGGGAGGGCCGGTGAGCAGTTCTTC. Translated, it gives CASSTSGRAGEQFF.

A remark on this clonotype: The CDR3 carries no conserved terminal phenylalanine or tryptophan, so it likely arises from a read error. The chain recombines TRBV10-3 with TRBJ2-2; TRBD2 matches 13 bases. The CDR3 totals 15 residues. Losses at the gene ends were 8 bases for V and 7 bases for J; bases not matched to a gene: 7. Germline CDR1 reads ENHRY; CDR2 reads SYGVKD. CDR3 DNA: TGTGCCATCCTTGGGACTAGCGGGAATGGCGGGGAGCTGTTTTGT. Protein: CAILGTSGNGGELFC.

This clonotype was picked up many times. V and J are TRBV12-3 or TRBV12-4 and TRBJ1-1; D remains ambiguous. This CDR3 comprises 13 residues. The ends were cut back, 8 bases at V and 1 base at J, with 11 bases in the middle. Here the CDR3 DNA reads TGTGCCAGCGTGACACAGACGAACACTGAAGCTTTCTTT. Translation gives CASVTQTNTEAFF.

The gene calls are TRBV28 and TRBJ2-3, with no clear D. V was trimmed by 10 bases and J by 4 bases, leaving 9 bases between them. CDR3 length equals 11 residues. Germline V gene sequence: CDR1 MDHEN, CDR2 SYDVKM. As DNA, the CDR3 is TGTGCCACCTCGTTGGCAGATACGCAGTATTTT. Its translation: CATSLADTQYF.

The chain combines TRBV19 with TRBJ2-1, with TRBD2 matching over 10 bases. Germline-derived CDR1 and CDR2 are LNHDA and SQIVND (reference sequence). V lost 5 bases and J lost 2; bases outside the gene matches: 12. The CDR3 has 18 residues. CDR3 DNA: TGTGCCAGTAGTTCCCGAGCTAGCGGGAGTGCCGCCTACAATGAGCAGTTCTTC. Its protein is CASSSRASGSAAYNEQFF.

Only a few counts were recorded for this clonotype. This chain uses TRBV3-1 with TRBJ2-1; D remains unclear. From germline, CDR1 is LGHDT and CDR2 YNNKEL (reference sequence). With 4 bases removed from V and 1 base from J, the gap between germline ends came to 14 bases. This CDR3 contains 16 residues. The CDR3 loop reads CASSPSRANSYNEQFF. The CDR3 bases are TGTGCCAGCAGCCCCAGCCGAGCTAATTCCTACAATGAGCAGTTCTTC.

This chain links TRBV7-2 with TRBJ1-2; a possible D gene is TRBD1 (5 bases). The CDR3 contains 16 residues. The V gene lost 2 bases and the J gene lost 1 base, with 14 bases spanning the gap. CDR1 is SGHTA, CDR2 FQGNSA, per germline. DNA of the CDR3: TGTGCCAGCAGCTTAATTGGGGGATTGAATAACTATGGCTACACCTTC. Amino acid sequence: CASSLIGGLNNYGYTF. Together with reference TRBV7-2 and TRBJ1-2, the CDR3 gives the full variable domain: GAGVSQSPSNKVTEKGKDVELRCDPISGHTALYWYRQSLGQGLEFLIYFQGNSAPDKSGLPSDRFSAERTGGSVSTLTIQRTQQEDSAVYLCASSLIGGLNNYGYTFGSGTRLTVV.

This clonotype came up many times. The chain is built from TRBV6-2 or TRBV6-3 and TRBJ2-5, with 7 bases identical to TRBD1. The CDR3 extends over 16 amino acids. Losses at the gene ends were 4 bases for V and 5 bases for J; bases not matched to a gene: 13. Germline V gene lookup returns CDR1 MNHEY and CDR2 SVGEGT. CDR3 residues: CASSSSGQTIGETQYF. CDR3 nucleotides: TGTGCCAGCAGTTCGTCGGGACAGACAATAGGGGAGACCCAGTACTTC.

V gene TRBV3-1 combines with J gene TRBJ2-7, with no clear D. The CDR3 contains 12 residues. Germline CDR1 is LGHDT and CDR2 is YNNKEL (reference sequence). V was shortened by 0 bases and J by 9 bases, with 9 bases between the two germline ends. CDR3 nucleotides: TGTGCCAGCAGCCAAGATAGAAAGGCGCAGTACTTC. Translated: CASSQDRKAQYF.